This T cell receptor (beta chain) is drawn from a study of early stage breast cancer tumors. In the study overall: About 70% of the 16 invasive tumors were ER+, PR+ and HER2-. Approximately 10-fold was the mean read coverage per sample.

Assay: immunoSEQ multiplex PCR; the TCRdb copy retains only in-frame clones and omits some. Here the sample spans tens of thousands of clones, approximately 79% being singletons. Points from the study as a whole: Tumors had roughly 2.5-fold higher T cell density and higher clonality than adjacent normal breast tissue.

As for this clone: What it binds is not known.

Germline loops: CDR1 MDHEN, CDR2 SYDVKM. This CDR3 spans 13 amino acids. V gave up 5 bases and J gave up 8 bases, with 12 bases separating them. V gene TRBV28 combines with J gene TRBJ1-4; D is perhaps TRBD1 (5 bases). The clonotype was recovered from a person aged 55 to 75 with breast cancer. Sequences were obtained from blood. The chain's CDR3 is CASSPGGWEKLFF. In nucleotides, the CDR3 is TGTGCCAGCAGTCCCGGGGGTTGGGAAAAACTGTTTTTT.